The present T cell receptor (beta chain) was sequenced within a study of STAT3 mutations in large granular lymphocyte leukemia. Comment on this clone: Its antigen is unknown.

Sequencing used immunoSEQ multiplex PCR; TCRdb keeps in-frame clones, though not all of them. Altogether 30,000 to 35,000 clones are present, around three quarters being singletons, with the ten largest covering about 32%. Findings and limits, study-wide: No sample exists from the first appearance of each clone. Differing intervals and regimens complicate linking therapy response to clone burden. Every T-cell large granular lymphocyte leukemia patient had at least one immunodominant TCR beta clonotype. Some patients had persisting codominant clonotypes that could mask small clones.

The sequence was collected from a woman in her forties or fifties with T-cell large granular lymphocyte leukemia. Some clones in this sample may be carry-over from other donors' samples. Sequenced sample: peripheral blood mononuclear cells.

CDR3 in DNA: TGCGCCAGCAGCCAAGTGTTCCGGACAGGGGGCTCCTACGAGCAGTACTTC. Translated, it gives CASSQVFRTGGSYEQYF. The rearrangement uses TRBV4-1 and TRBJ2-7, with 10 bases matching TRBD1. This CDR3 contains 17 residues. V lost 1 base, J lost 0 bases, and 6 bases stayed unmatched. The germline CDR1 and CDR2 sequences are MGHRA and YSYEKL.